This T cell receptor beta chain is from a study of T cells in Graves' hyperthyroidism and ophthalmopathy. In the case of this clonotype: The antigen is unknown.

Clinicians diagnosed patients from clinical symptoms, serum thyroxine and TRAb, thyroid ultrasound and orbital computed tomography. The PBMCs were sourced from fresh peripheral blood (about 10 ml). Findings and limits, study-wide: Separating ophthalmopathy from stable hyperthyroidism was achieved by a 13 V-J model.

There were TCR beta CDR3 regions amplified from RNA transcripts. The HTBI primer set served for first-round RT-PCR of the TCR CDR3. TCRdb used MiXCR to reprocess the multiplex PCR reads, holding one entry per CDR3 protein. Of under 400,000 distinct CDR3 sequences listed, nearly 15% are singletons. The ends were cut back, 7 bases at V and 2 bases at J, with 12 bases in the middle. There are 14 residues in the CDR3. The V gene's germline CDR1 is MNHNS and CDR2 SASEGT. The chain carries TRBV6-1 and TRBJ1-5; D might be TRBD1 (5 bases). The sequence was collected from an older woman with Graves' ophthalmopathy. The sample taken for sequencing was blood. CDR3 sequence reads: CASTLGTGNQPQHF. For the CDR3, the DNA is TGTGCCAGCACCCTGGGGACGGGCAATCAGCCCCAGCATTTT.